This TCR beta chain appears in the sequencing data of a study of tumor and adjacent non-tumor tissue in lung cancer. On the study more broadly: Histology: eleven to twelve adenocarcinoma, a couple of squamous cell carcinoma, 1 small cell lung cancer. Approximately 4 million productive TCRbeta reads were obtained per sample on average.

Only a few counts were recorded for this clonotype. Antigen specificity is unknown. General study findings and limits: Tumor repertoires had a smaller top 100 clone share than normal lung.

The template was RNA from unsorted bulk tissue. Donors were chemotherapy-naive, newly diagnosed lung cancer surgical patients in China, August–late 2014. CDR1 is SGHKS and CDR2 is YYEKEE in the germline V gene (reference sequence). The CDR3 runs to 15 residues. The library came from three nested PCR rounds adapted from ARM-PCR protocols. TCRdb recomputed calls from the multiplex PCR reads with MiXCR, one row per CDR3 protein. The sample carries under 250,000 distinct CDR3 sequences, 60% to 75% recorded once. The chain joins TRBV5-5 to TRBJ2-3; D is possibly TRBD1 (7 bases). What was sequenced was lung tumor tissue. This TCR derives from a man between 60 and 75 years old with non-small cell lung cancer. Here the CDR3 reads CTSSLEGASTDTQYF. CDR3 bases: TGTACTAGCAGCTTGGAGGGGGCCAGTACAGATACGCAGTATTTT.